This T cell receptor beta chain was sequenced in a study of control samples from healthy donors and cancer patients. Method: immunoSEQ multiplex PCR; TCRdb's copy keeps in-frame clones and lacks some. The sample shows approximately 70,000 clones, 75% to 85% of them seen only once. The CDR3 has 12 amino acids. The V gene's germline CDR1 is GTSNPN and CDR2 SVGIG (reference sequence). V lost 3 bases to trimming and J lost 8 bases, with 13 bases between them. The clonotype was recovered from a man between 60 and 75 years old in good health. The material sequenced was blood. The chain couples TRBV30 to TRBJ1-2, with a weak D call TRBD1 (5 bases). CDR3 sequence: CAWRDTGGGYTF. The CDR3 nucleotides read TGTGCCTGGAGAGACACAGGTGGCGGCTACACCTTC.